This T cell receptor beta chain was observed in a study of blood T cells in healthy people across ages. This clonotype came up a few times. Alongside a J-beta primer mix, a sample-barcoded 5' primer served in a second PCR lasting about 7 to 12 cycles. From the 5' RACE reads, TCRdb called clonotypes with MiXCR, one entry per CDR3 protein. Of about 800,000 distinct CDR3 sequences in the sample, approximately 25% were seen once. These same data were also listed under a study on T cells of mothers and their children.

Specimen: blood. The sequence came from a boy younger than 18 in good health.

The CDR3 nucleotides read TGTGCCAGCAGCCAGCGAGGTGCGCAGTTCTTC. The encoded protein is CASSQRGAQFF. This rearrangement joins TRBV27 to TRBJ2-1; D ambiguous. V lost 6 bases and J 12 bases, leaving 12 bases between the germline ends. The CDR3 is made up of 11 amino acids. CDR1 is MNHEY and CDR2 is SMNVEV in the germline V gene (reference sequence).